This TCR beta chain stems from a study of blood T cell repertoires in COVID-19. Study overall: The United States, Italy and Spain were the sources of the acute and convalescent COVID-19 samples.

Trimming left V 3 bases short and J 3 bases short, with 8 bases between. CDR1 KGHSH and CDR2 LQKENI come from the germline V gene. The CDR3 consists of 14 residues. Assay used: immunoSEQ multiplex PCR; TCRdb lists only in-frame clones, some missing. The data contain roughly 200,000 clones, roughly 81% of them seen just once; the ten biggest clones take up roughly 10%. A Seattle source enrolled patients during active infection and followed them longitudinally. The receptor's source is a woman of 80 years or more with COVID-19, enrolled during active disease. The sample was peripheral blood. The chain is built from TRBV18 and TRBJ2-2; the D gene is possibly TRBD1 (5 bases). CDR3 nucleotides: TGTGCCAGCTCACCTGGACACTACACCGGGGAGCTGTTTTTT. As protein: CASSPGHYTGELFF.